The subject of this entry is one T cell receptor (beta chain). The record originates from a study of T cells after yellow fever vaccination. The study, taken as a whole, reports: The CD4 compartment and the CD8 compartment contained a small share of clonotypes in common. It was a weaker secondary response, yet one that peaked faster, at day 5 versus 15.

TCRdb passed the 5' RACE reads through MiXCR, listing each CDR3 protein once. The table includes more than 65,000 distinct CDR3 sequences, about 14% detected once. CDR3 length: 15 amino acids. The V gene end was trimmed by 5 bases and the J gene end by 4 bases; junction bases not matched to a gene: 8. Per the germline V gene, CDR1 is SEHNR and CDR2 is FQNEAQ (reference sequence). This rearrangement joins TRBV7-9 to TRBJ2-7; TRBD1 matches at 10 bases. The clonotype comes from a man between 18 and 35 years old who received the YFV17D yellow fever vaccine. The sequenced sample was CD8+ T cells not binding an NS4B(214-222) dextramer, sorted from PBMCs, obtained about 21 days after the first yellow fever vaccination. The CDR3 coding sequence is TGTGCCAGCAGCGTACCGGGACAGGGGCTGTACGAGCAGTACTTC. Amino acids: CASSVPGQGLYEQYF.